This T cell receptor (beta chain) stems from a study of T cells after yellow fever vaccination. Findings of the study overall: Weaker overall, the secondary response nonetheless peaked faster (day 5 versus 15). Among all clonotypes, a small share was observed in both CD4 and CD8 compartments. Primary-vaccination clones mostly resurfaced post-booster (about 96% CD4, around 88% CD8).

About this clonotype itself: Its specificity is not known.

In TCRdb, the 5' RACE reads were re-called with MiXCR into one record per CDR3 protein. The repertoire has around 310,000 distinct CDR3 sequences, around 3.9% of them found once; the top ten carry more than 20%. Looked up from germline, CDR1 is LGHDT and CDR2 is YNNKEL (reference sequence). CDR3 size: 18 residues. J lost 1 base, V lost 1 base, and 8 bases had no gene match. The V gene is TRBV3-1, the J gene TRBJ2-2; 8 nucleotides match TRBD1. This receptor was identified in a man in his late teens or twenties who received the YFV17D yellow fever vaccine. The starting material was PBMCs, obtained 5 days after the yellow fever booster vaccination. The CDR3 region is CASSQVFGQGMNTGELFF. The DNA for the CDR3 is TGTGCCAGCAGCCAAGTATTTGGACAGGGAATGAACACCGGGGAGCTGTTTTTT.